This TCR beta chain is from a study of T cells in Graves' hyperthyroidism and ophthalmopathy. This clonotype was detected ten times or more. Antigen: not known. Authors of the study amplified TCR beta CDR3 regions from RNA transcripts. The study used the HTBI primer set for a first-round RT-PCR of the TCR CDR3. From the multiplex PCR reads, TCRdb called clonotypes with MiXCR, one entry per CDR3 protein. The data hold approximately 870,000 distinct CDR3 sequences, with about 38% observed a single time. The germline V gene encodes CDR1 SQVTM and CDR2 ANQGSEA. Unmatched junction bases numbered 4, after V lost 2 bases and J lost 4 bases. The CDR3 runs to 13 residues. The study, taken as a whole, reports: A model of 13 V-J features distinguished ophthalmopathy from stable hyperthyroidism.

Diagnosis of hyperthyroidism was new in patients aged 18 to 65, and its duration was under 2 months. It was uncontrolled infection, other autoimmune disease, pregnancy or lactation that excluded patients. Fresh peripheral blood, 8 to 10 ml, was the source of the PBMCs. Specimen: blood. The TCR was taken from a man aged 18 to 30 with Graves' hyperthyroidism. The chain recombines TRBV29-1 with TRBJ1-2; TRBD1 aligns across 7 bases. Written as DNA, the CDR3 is TGCAGCGTTGAACGGGACAGCCGCTATGGCTACACCTTC. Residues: CSVERDSRYGYTF.